Below, 9 T cell receptor beta chains from the same sample are listed, as sequenced in a study of regulatory T cells in long-lasting Graves disease. Time point: newly diagnosed GD, antithyroid drugs for less than 3 months. The TCR library used RNA extracted from PBMCs. Relying on iRepertoire HTBI primers and Arm-PCR of CDR3 regions, the team built TCR beta libraries. TCRdb re-analysed the multiplex PCR reads in MiXCR, keeping a single row per CDR3 protein. The repertoire holds 400,000 to 450,000 distinct CDR3 sequences, approximately 15% seen once, with roughly 17% in the top ten. Separately, the same data were catalogued under a study of T cells in Graves' hyperthyroidism and ophthalmopathy.

The sample in question was peripheral blood mononuclear cells (PBMCs), obtained at new diagnosis, from a patient treated with antithyroid drugs. The origin of the receptors is a woman in her thirties with Graves disease.

In this sample, this clonotype turned up many times. V and J are TRBV24-1 and TRBJ2-5; TRBD2 aligns across 9 bases. Germline V gene sequence: CDR1 KGHDR, CDR2 SFDVKD. Trimming cost V 3 bases and J 4 bases; bases outside gene matches: 11. This CDR3 is built from 17 residues. The CDR3 region is CATSDPIVAGGRETQYF. The DNA for the CDR3 is TGTGCCACCAGTGATCCGATCGTGGCGGGAGGGAGAGAGACCCAGTACTTC.

The table lists this clonotype with many counts. The chain joins TRBV20-1 to TRBJ2-2; 9 bases agree with TRBD2. This CDR3 comprises 13 residues. The V segment lost 5 bases and the J segment 6 bases; nucleotides outside the gene matches: 4. Germline V gene lookup returns CDR1 DFQATT and CDR2 SNEGSKA (reference sequence). CDR3 sequence reads: CSADSGSAGELFF. CDR3 DNA sequence: TGCAGTGCTGATAGCGGGAGCGCCGGGGAGCTGTTTTTT.

This clonotype showed up many times. This chain links TRBV28 with TRBJ1-4; unclear D gene. V lost 2 bases to trimming and J lost 8 bases, with 6 bases between them. CDR3 length: 12 residues. CDR1 is MDHEN, CDR2 SYDVKM, per germline. This CDR3 is CASSLKREKLFF. CDR3 sequence (DNA): TGTGCCAGCAGTTTAAAGAGGGAAAAACTGTTTTTT.

This clonotype has at least ten counts. The gene calls are TRBV11-2 and TRBJ2-3; D possibly corresponds to TRBD1 (5 bases). This CDR3 is built from 15 residues. Between the trimmed V and J ends, which lost 2 bases and 2 bases, there was a span of 11 bases. Germline CDR1 reads SGHAT; CDR2 reads FQNNGV. Here the CDR3 DNA reads TGTGCCAGCAGCTTACAGGGAACCCCCACAGATACGCAGTATTTT. Its translation: CASSLQGTPTDTQYF.

This clonotype appeared many times. This chain uses TRBV7-9 with TRBJ2-5; 12 nucleotides match TRBD2. This CDR3 is built from 15 residues. In germline, CDR1 is SEHNR, CDR2 FQNEAQ (reference sequence). Trimming at V came to 5 bases and at J to 4 bases, leaving 5 bases not matched to a gene. The DNA for the CDR3 is TGTGCCAGCAGCAAGACTAGCGGGAGAACAGAGACCCAGTACTTC. Amino acid sequence: CASSKTSGRTETQYF.

The genes are TRBV14 and TRBJ1-3; D is perhaps TRBD1 (5 bases). Trimming left V 1 base short and J 0 bases short, with 19 bases between. The CDR3 consists of 19 residues. CDR1 is SGHDN and CDR2 is FVKESK in the germline V gene. The CDR3 bases are TGTGCCAGCAGCCAAGGATTGGGTCCACAGGTTCACTCTGGAAACACCATATATTTT. This codes for CASSQGLGPQVHSGNTIYF.

The chain links TRBV5-5 to TRBJ2-1, with 13 bases lining up with TRBD2. Germline CDR1 is SGHKS and CDR2 is YYEKEE (reference sequence). CDR3 length equals 16 residues. After removal of 4 bases from V and 10 bases from J, the junction contained 11 bases not matched to a gene. CDR3 nucleotides: TGTGCCAGCAGCCCCGAGGGACTAGCGGGATCCCGGGAGCAGTTCTTC. Its protein is CASSPEGLAGSREQFF.

The chain combines TRBV7-2 with TRBJ1-5; D is unresolved. Germline values: CDR1 SGHTA, CDR2 FQGNSA. The CDR3 covers 16 residues. Trimming took off 3 bases at V and 1 base at J, with 13 bases between the two ends. As DNA, the CDR3 is TGTGCCAGCAGCTTCGCGACCGGGGTCAGCAATCAGCCCCAGCATTTT. Encoded protein: CASSFATGVSNQPQHF.

The chain combines TRBV27 with TRBJ2-7; TRBD1 matches 10 bases. Germline V CDR1 and CDR2: MNHEY, SMNVEV (reference sequence). The ends lost 3 bases at V and 0 bases at J; junction bases unmatched: 8. This CDR3 is built from 17 residues. The chain's CDR3 is CASSFGTGEVGSYEQYF. CDR3 in DNA: TGTGCCAGCAGTTTTGGGACAGGGGAGGTGGGCTCCTACGAGCAGTACTTC.